The 2 T cell receptor beta chains given below trace back to one sample, sequenced in a study of blood T cell repertoires in COVID-19 (dated by TCRdb to 2020 to 2021). Receptor libraries were prepared by the immunoSEQ multiplex PCR assay. TCRdb retrieved this table from immuneACCESS and kept in-frame rearrangements only. Not all clones are present; in checked studies, unresolved V genes account for under half, and no reason is known for the remainder. A total of 180,000 or so clones appear in this sample, approximately 82% of them only once. The ten largest make up around 3.6% of the sample. Sequencing was performed on PBMCs or T cells enriched from blood (not recorded which). These receptors came from a woman between 45 and 60 years old in a cohort exposed to, infected with or recovered from COVID-19 (not recorded which).

The chain combines TRBV19 with TRBJ2-1; tentatively, D is TRBD1 (6 bases). V lost 6 bases and J lost 9, with 18 bases in between. Germline V lookup: CDR1 LNHDA, CDR2 SQIVND (reference sequence). There are 14 residues in the CDR3. CDR3 DNA: TGTGCCAGTAGGCTAGCCCAAATAGGGGGTGAGCAGTTCTTC. This gives the protein CASRLAQIGGEQFF.

In this sample, this clone turned up once. V usage is TRBV11-2 and J usage is TRBJ2-7; possible D gene TRBD1, 6 bases. Looked up from germline, CDR1 is SGHAT and CDR2 is FQNNGV. With 5 bases removed from V and 7 bases from J, the gap between germline ends came to 18 bases. This CDR3 contains 14 residues. CDR3 sequence reads: CASSNIGTSGEQYF. DNA of the CDR3: TGTGCCAGCAGCAACATCGGGACATCGGGGGAGCAGTACTTC.